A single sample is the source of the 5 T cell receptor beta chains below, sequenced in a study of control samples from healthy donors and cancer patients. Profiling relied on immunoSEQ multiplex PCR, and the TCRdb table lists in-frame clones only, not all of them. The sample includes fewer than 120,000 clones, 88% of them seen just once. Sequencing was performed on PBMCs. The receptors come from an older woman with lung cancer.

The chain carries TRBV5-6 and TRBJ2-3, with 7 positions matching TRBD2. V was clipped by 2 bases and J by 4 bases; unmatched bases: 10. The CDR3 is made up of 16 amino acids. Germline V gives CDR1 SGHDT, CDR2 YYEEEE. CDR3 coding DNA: TGTGCCAGCAGCTTAAGAGGGGCTAGCGGCTCAGATACGCAGTATTTT. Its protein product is CASSLRGASGSDTQYF.

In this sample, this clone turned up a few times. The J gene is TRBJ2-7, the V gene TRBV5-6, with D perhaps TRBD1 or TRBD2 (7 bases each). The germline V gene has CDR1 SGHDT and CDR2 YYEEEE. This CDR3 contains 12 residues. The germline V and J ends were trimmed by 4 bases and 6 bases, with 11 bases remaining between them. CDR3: CASSREGAEQYF. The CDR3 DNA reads TGTGCCAGCAGCAGGGAGGGGGCCGAGCAGTACTTC.

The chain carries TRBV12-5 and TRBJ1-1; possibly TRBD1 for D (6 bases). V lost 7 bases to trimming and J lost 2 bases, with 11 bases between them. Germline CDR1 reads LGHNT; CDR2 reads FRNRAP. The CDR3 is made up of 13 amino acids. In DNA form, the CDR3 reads TGTGCTAGTGCCCGACAGGAAAACACTGAAGCTTTCTTT. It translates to CASARQENTEAFF.

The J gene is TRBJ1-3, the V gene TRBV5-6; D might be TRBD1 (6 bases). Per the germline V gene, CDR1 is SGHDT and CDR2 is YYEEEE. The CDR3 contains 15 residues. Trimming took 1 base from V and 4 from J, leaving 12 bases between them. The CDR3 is CASSLQGGVGNTIYF. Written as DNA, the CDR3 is TGTGCCAGCAGCTTGCAAGGGGGAGTAGGAAACACCATATATTTT.

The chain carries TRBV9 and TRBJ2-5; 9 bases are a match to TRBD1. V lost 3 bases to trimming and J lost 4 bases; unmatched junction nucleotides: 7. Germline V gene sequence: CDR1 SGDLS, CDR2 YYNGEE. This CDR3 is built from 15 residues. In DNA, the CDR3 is TGTGCCAGCAGCGGAACCTTGACAGGGGGAGAGACCCAGTACTTC. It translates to CASSGTLTGGETQYF.